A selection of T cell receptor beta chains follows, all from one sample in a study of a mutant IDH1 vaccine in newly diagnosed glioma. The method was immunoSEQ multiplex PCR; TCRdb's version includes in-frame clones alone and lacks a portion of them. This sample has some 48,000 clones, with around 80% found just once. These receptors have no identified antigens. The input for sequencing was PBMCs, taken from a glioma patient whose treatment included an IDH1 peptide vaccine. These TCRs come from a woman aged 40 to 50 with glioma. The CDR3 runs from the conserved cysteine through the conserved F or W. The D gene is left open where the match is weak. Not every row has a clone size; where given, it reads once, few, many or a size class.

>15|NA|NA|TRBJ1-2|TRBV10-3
TGTGCCATCATGGATTCTACACGACAGGTCTATGGCTACACCTTC
CAIMDSTRQVYGYTF
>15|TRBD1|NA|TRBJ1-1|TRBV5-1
TGCGCCAGCAGCTTGGAAGGGGGCACGAACACTGAAGCTTTCTTT
CASSLEGGTNTEAFF
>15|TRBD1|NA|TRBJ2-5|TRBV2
TGTGCCAGCAGTGAGCAACAGGGGGCGGGAGAGACCCAGTACTTC
CASSEQQGAGETQYF
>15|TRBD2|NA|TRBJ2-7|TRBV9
TGTGCCAGCAGCGAGACTAGCGGTTTTTCCTACGAGCAGTACTTC
CASSETSGFSYEQYF
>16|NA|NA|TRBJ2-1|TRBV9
TGTGCCAGCAGCGCCGCCGGGGGGCTACTTGGAAATGAGCAGTTCTTC
CASSAAGGLLGNEQFF
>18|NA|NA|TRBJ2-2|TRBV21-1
TGTGCCAGCAGCAAGCGTCCCGGGACTGTTGCGAACACCGGGGAGCTGTTTTTT
CASSKRPGTVANTGELFF
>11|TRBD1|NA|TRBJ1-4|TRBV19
TGTGCCAGTAGTAGGACAGGAAAACTGTTTTTT
CASSRTGKLFF
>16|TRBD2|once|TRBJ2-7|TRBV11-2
TGTGCCAGCAGCTTACTCTCCGGGACTAGCAGCTACGAGCAGTACTTC
CASSLLSGTSSYEQYF
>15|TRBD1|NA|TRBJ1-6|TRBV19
TGTGCCAGCCGCGACAGGGGGCGATATAATTCACCCCTCCACTTT
CASRDRGRYNSPLHF
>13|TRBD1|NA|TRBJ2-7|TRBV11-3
TGTGCCAGCAGCTGGTACAGGGGCTACGAGCAGTACTTC
CASSWYRGYEQYF
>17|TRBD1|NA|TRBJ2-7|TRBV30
TGTGCCTGGAGTGCACCCCTGGGAACAGGGGGGACCTACGAGCAGTACTTC
CAWSAPLGTGGTYEQYF
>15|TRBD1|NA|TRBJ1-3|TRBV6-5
TGTGCCAGCACCTCCACAGGGACAGTCGGAAACACCATATATTTT
CASTSTGTVGNTIYF
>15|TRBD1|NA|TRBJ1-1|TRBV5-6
TGTGCCAGCAGCCCTAACGGACAGGGGCGAGGGGGAGCTTTCTTT
CASSPNGQGRGGAFF
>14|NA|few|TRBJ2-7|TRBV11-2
TGTGCCAGCACCGTGACAGGGAGGAACTACGAGCAGTACTTC
CASTVTGRNYEQYF
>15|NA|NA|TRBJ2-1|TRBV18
TGTGCCAGCTCACCCGCCGGGATGAAAGAAAATGAGCAGTTCTTC
CASSPAGMKENEQFF
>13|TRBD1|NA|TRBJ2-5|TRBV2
TGTGCCAGGGGGACAGGGGGCAGAGAGACCCAGTACTTC
CARGTGGRETQYF
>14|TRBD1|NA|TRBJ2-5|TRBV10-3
TGTGCCATCAGTCCGGGACAGGGGGATGAGACCCAGTACTTC
CAISPGQGDETQYF
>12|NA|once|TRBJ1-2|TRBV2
TGTGCCACGAAAACTCGATACTATGGCTACACCTTC
CATKTRYYGYTF
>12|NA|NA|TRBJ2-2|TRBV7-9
TGTGCCAGCGAGGAGTTATCCGGGGAGCTGTTTTTT
CASEELSGELFF
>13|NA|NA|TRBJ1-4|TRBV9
TGTGCCAGCAGCGTAGAAGACAGTGGAAAACTGTTTTTT
CASSVEDSGKLFF
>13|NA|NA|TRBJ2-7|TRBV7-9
TGTGCCAGCAGCTTATCCTCACATAACGAGCAGTACTTC
CASSLSSHNEQYF
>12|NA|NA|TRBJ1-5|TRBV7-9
TGTGCCAGCAGTTACACCAATCAGCCCCAGCATTTT
CASSYTNQPQHF
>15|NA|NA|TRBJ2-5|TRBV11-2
TGTGCCAGCAGCTTAGGGGGCAGGGATCAAGAGACCCAGTACTTC
CASSLGGRDQETQYF
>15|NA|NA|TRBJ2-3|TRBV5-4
TGTGCCAGCAGCTTGTCCCAGTTTAGCACAGATACGCAGTATTTT
CASSLSQFSTDTQYF
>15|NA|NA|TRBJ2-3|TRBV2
TGTGCCAGCCTTCCCACGGGGCGTGGGGCAGATACGCAGTATTTT
CASLPTGRGADTQYF
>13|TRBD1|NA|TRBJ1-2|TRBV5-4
TGTGCCAGCAGCTCCGGGACAGACTATGGCTACACCTTC
CASSSGTDYGYTF
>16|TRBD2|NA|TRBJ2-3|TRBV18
TGTGCCAGCTCACGGACCGGGACTAGCGGAACAGATACGCAGTATTTT
CASSRTGTSGTDTQYF
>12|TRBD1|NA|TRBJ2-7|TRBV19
TGTGCCAGTAGCAGGGGGCCCTACGAGCAGTACTTC
CASSRGPYEQYF
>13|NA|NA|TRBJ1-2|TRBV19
TGTGCCAGTAGTATAGGGACAGACTATGGCTACACCTTC
CASSIGTDYGYTF
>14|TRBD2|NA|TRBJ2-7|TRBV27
TGTGCCAGCAGTTCTCGGGGGGGCCAAAACGAGCAGTACTTC
CASSSRGGQNEQYF
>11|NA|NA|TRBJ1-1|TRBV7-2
TGTGCCAGCAGCTTATTGGATGAAGCTTTCTTT
CASSLLDEAFF
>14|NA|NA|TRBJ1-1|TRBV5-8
TGTGCCAGCAGACCTAGACAGGTTGGCACTGAAGCTTTCTTT
CASRPRQVGTEAFF